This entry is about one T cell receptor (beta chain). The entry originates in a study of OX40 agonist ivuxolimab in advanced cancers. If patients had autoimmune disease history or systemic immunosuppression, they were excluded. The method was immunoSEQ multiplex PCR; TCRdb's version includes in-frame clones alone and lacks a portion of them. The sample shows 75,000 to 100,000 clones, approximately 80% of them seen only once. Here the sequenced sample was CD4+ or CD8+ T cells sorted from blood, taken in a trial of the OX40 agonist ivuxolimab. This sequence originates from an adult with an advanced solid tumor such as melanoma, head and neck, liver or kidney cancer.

CDR3 DNA sequence: TGTGCCACACAGGGTCCTAACTATGGCTACACCTTC. This sequence encodes CATQGPNYGYTF. The chain is built from TRBV30 and TRBJ1-2; possible D gene TRBD1, 6 bases. Germline CDR1 and CDR2: GTSNPN and SVGIG (reference sequence). The V and J ends lost 8 bases and 0 bases respectively, with 10 bases between them. The CDR3 consists of 12 residues. The complete variable domain, with remaining parts taken from reference TRBV30 and TRBJ1-2, reads SQTIHQWPATLVQPVGSPLSLECTVEGTSNPNLYWYRQAAGRGLQLLFYSVGIGQISSEVPQNLSASRPQDRQFILSSKKLLLSDSGFYLCATQGPNYGYTFGSGTRLTVV.